This T cell receptor (beta chain) stems from a study of blood T cell repertoires in COVID-19. The method was immunoSEQ multiplex PCR; TCRdb's version includes in-frame clones alone and lacks a portion of them. Here the sample spans 150,000 to 200,000 clones, about 90% being singletons. Sequencing input: peripheral blood. The receptor was derived from a woman aged 55-69 years with COVID-19, enrolled during active disease.

The CDR3 coding sequence is TGCGCCAGCAGTTTTACGGGGGGGCGAACTGAAGCTTTCTTT. It specifies CASSFTGGRTEAFF. V and J are TRBV4-1 and TRBJ1-1; D may be TRBD1 (6 bases). The CDR3 covers 14 residues. CDR1 and CDR2 (germline): MGHRA, YSYEKL. The germline V and J ends were trimmed by 6 bases and 5 bases, with 16 bases remaining between them.